This passage covers 10 T cell receptor beta chains from one sample sequenced in a study of shared clonotypes between healthy human individuals (dated by TCRdb to the early 2020s). Library creation used the immunoSEQ multiplex PCR assay. TCRdb took over this immuneACCESS table, retaining in-frame rearrangements with V and J assigned. Such tables are incomplete; in checked studies, under half of the missing clones stem from an unresolved V gene, and the remainder is unexplained. The sample profile shows about 980,000 clones; more than 75% of them were found once. About 1.5% of the sample is taken by the ten largest. Sequencing input: memory CD4+ T cells sorted from blood. The sample's cell subset or site label, in plain terms: CD45RA-negative fraction. These receptors were collected from a man aged 18 to 30 in good health.

This sequence joins TRBV14 and TRBJ2-5; TRBD1 matches 8 bases. In germline, CDR1 is SGHDN, CDR2 FVKESK. This CDR3 comprises 16 residues. The junction had 8 bases not matched to a gene; V was cut back by 4 bases and J by 1 base. CDR3 sequence: CASSPLRDRSQETQYF. CDR3 sequence (DNA): TGTGCCAGCAGCCCTCTCCGGGACAGGTCCCAAGAGACCCAGTACTTC.

This clone showed up just once. The chain recombines TRBV11-3 with TRBJ2-1, with D perhaps TRBD2 (6 bases). The CDR3 totals 15 residues. The germline V gene encodes CDR1 SGHNT and CDR2 YENEEA. The V end lost 4 bases, the J end lost 0 bases, and 10 bases lay between the germline ends. The CDR3 DNA reads TGTGCCAGCAGCTCACACGGGAGCTCCTACAATGAGCAGTTCTTC. Its translation: CASSSHGSSYNEQFF.

V and J are TRBV5-4 and TRBJ2-5, with D perhaps matching TRBD2 (5 bases). Germline CDR1 SGHNT, CDR2 YYREEE (reference sequence). V lost 2 bases, J lost 5 bases, and 19 bases lay in between. There are 16 residues in the CDR3. CDR3: CASSFGSSQSWETQYF. The CDR3 DNA reads TGTGCCAGCAGCTTTGGCTCTAGCCAGAGTTGGGAGACCCAGTACTTC.

The gene calls are TRBV4-3 and TRBJ1-6; D possibly corresponds to TRBD1 (6 bases). The CDR3 consists of 16 residues. V was clipped by 0 bases and J by 10 bases, with 16 bases between them. Germline V gene lookup returns CDR1 LGHNA and CDR2 YSLEER. The DNA for the CDR3 is TGCGCCAGCAGCCAAGAGTTGGGGGGGGCCGGGTCACCCCTCCACTTT. This gives the protein CASSQELGGAGSPLHF.

This clone was seen only once. The V and J genes are TRBV29-1 and TRBJ2-5, with TRBD2 matching over 10 bases. CDR3 length equals 14 residues. CDR1 is SQVTM and CDR2 is ANQGSEA in the germline V gene. The ends lost 8 bases at V and 5 bases at J; junction bases unmatched: 11. The DNA of the CDR3 is TGCAGCCTCGGACTAGCGGAGTCCCGGGAGACCCAGTACTTC. The encoded protein is CSLGLAESRETQYF.

The rearrangement links TRBV19 to TRBJ1-6; 9 nucleotides align to TRBD1. The CDR3 runs 15 residues. Germline loops: CDR1 LNHDA, CDR2 SQIVND (reference sequence). Losses at the gene ends were 7 bases for V and 5 bases for J; bases not matched to a gene: 6. This chain's CDR3 is CASKRDRANNSPLHF. The CDR3 DNA sequence: TGTGCCAGTAAAAGGGACAGGGCTAATAATTCACCCCTCCACTTT.

This clone has a handful of counts. The chain recombines TRBV30 with TRBJ1-1, with 7 positions matching TRBD1. The V segment lost 2 bases and the J segment 6 bases; nucleotides outside the gene matches: 6. Germline assignment: CDR1 GTSNPN and CDR2 SVGIG (reference sequence). The length of the CDR3 is 13 residues. The CDR3 spells CAWSPTGPPEAFF. CDR3 coding DNA: TGTGCCTGGAGTCCGACAGGGCCGCCTGAAGCTTTCTTT.

J is TRBJ2-3 and V is TRBV7-9; a weak D match, TRBD1 (5 bases). Deletions cut 0 bases from V and 0 bases from J, with 7 bases between. The CDR3 has 15 amino acids. CDR1 and CDR2 (germline): SEHNR, FQNEAQ (reference sequence). The CDR3 sequence: CASSLAQGSTDTQYF. DNA of the CDR3: TGTGCCAGCAGCTTAGCCCAGGGAAGCACAGATACGCAGTATTTT.

CDR3 DNA: TGTGCTAGTGGTAGGGGGTCAGAGGCAGGGGCGCGAGAGCAGTTCTTC. Protein product: CASGRGSEAGAREQFF. The V call is TRBV12-5, the J call TRBJ2-1; D may be TRBD1 (6 bases). The CDR3 runs 16 residues. Germline V gene data show CDR1 as LGHNT and CDR2 as FRNRAP. V was cut by 5 bases and J by 10 bases, with 24 bases left in between.

This clone has more than one count but fewer than ten. The chain links TRBV7-2 to TRBJ2-7, with 7 bases aligning to TRBD1. V lost 2 bases to trimming and J lost 7 bases; unmatched junction nucleotides: 2. CDR3 length: 12 amino acids. Germline CDR1 is SGHTA and CDR2 is FQGNSA. The CDR3 spells CASSLRQGEQYF. In DNA form, the CDR3 reads TGTGCCAGCAGCTTACGACAGGGTGAGCAGTACTTC.